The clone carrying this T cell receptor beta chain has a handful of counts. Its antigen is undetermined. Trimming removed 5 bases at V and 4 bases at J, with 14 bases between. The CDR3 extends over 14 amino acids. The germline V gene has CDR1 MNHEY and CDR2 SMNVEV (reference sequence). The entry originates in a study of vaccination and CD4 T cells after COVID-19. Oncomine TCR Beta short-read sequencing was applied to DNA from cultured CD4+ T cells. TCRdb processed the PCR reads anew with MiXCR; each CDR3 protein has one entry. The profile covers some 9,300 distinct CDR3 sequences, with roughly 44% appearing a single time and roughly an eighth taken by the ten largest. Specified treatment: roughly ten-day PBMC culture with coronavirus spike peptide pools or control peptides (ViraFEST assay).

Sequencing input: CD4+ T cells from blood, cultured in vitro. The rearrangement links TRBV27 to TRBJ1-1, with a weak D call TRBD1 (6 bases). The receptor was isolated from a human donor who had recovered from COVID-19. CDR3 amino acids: CASSPTRGGTEAFF. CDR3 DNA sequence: TGTGCCAGCAGTCCTACCCGAGGGGGCACTGAAGCTTTCTTT.